This T cell receptor (beta chain) was documented in a study of blood T cells in healthy people across ages. Points from the study as a whole: Naive T cell percentage showed a strong correlation with the diversity of TCR beta. The unknown donor CMV status may have confounded expanded clonotype changes.

Germline V gene lookup returns CDR1 MNHEY and CDR2 SVGEGT. The CDR3 length is 11 residues. Trimming removed 6 bases at V and 11 bases at J, with 13 bases between. Concerning this clonotype: No antigen is known for it.

Then a second PCR, running roughly 7 to 11 cycles, was carried out with a sample-barcoded 5' primer and a J-beta primer mix. Any given sample supplied a minimum of 3 million CDR3-containing paired-end reads. TCRdb itself ran the 5' RACE reads through MiXCR, one entry per CDR3 protein. In the table there are 380,000 or so distinct CDR3 sequences, more than 45% of which are singletons. Caucasian individuals from Russia who were healthy and aged about 6 to 90 acted as donors. Sequenced sample: blood. This chain links TRBV6-2 or TRBV6-3 with TRBJ1-2; D uncertain. The clonotype was recovered from a man aged 55 to 70 in good health. This chain's CDR3 is CASSHSSEYTF. The CDR3 nucleotides are TGTGCCAGCAGCCACTCGTCGGAGTACACCTTC.